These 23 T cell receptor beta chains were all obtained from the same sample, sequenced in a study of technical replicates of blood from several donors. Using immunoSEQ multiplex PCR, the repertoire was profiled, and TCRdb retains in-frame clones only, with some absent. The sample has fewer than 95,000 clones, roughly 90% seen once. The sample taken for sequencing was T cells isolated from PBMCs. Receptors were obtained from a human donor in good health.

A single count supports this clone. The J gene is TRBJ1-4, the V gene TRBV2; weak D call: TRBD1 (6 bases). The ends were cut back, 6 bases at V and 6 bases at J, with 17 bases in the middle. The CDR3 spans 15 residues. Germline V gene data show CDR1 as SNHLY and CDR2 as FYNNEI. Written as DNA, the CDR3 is TGTGCCAGCAGCCAAGGGGGGGTGGGTCATGAAAAACTGTTTTTT. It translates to CASSQGGVGHEKLFF.

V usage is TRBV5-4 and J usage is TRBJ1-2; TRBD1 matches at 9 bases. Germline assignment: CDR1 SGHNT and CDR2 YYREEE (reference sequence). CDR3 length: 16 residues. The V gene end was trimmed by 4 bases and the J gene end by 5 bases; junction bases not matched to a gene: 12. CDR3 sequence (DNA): TGTGCCAGCAGCGCAAGCACCGGGACAGGGTCGTATGGCTACACCTTC. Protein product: CASSASTGTGSYGYTF.

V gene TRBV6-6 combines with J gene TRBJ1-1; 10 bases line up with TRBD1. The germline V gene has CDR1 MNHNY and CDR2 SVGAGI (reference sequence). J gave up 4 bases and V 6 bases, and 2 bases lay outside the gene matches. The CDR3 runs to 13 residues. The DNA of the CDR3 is TGTGCCAGCAGATGGACAGGGGGCACTGAAGCTTTCTTT. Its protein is CASRWTGGTEAFF.

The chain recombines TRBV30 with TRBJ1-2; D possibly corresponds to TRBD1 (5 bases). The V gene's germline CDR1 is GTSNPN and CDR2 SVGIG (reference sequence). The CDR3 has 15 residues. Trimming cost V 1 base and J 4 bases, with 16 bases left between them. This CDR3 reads CAWSEQGFLFYGYTF. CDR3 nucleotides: TGTGCCTGGAGTGAGCAGGGCTTTCTATTCTATGGCTACACCTTC. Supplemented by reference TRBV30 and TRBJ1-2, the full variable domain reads SQTIHQWPATLVQPVGSPLSLECTVEGTSNPNLYWYRQAAGRGLQLLFYSVGIGQISSEVPQNLSASRPQDRQFILSSKKLLLSDSGFYLCAWSEQGFLFYGYTFGSGTRLTVV.

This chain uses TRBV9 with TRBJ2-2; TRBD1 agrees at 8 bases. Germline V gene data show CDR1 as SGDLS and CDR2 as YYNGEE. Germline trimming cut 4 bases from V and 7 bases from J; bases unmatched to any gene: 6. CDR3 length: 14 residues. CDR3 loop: CASSPRTGHGELFF. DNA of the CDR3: TGTGCCAGCAGCCCACGGACAGGGCACGGGGAGCTGTTTTTT. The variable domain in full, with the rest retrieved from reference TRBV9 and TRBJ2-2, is DSGVTQTPKHLITATGQRVTLRCSPRSGDLSVYWYQQSLDQGLQFLIQYYNGEERAKGNILERFSAQQFPDLHSELNLSSLELGDSALYFCASSPRTGHGELFFGEGSRLTVL.

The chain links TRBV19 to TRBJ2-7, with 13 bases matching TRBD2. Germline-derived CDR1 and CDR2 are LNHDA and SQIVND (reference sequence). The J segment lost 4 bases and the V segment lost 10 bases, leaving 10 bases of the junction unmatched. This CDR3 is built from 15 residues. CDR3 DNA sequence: TGTGCCACTACCCGACTAGCGGGAGGAATATACGAGCAGTACTTC. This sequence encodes CATTRLAGGIYEQYF.

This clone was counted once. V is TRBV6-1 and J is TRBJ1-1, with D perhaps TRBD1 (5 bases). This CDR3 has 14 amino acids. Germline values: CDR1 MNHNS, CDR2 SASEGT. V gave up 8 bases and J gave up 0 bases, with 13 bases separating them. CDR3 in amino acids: CASGGDWMNTEAFF. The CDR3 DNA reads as TGTGCCAGCGGAGGGGACTGGATGAACACTGAAGCTTTCTTT.

Here the CDR3 DNA reads TGTGCCTGGAGTCCGGAGGTAGGTTCGGCCTACGAGCAGTACTTC. Amino acid sequence: CAWSPEVGSAYEQYF. V gene TRBV30 combines with J gene TRBJ2-5; maybe TRBD2 (5 bases). TRBJ2-7 matches the DNA end more closely, so the J call is doubtful. The CDR3 runs 15 residues. In germline, CDR1 is GTSNPN, CDR2 SVGIG (reference sequence).

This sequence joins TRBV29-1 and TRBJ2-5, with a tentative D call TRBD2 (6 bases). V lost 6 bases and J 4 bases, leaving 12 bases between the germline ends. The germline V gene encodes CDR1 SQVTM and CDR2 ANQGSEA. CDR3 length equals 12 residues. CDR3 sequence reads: CSVDSGGETQYF. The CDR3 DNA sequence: TGCAGCGTCGATTCCGGGGGAGAGACCCAGTACTTC.

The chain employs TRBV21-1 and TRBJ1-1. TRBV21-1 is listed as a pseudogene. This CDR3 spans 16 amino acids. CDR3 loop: CASSKARDSGAPEAFF. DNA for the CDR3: TGTGCCAGCAGCAAAGCTCGCGACAGCGGGGCCCCTGAAGCTTTCTTT.

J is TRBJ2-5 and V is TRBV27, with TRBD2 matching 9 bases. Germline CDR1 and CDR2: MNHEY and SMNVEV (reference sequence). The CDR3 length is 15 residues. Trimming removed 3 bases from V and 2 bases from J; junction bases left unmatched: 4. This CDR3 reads CASSLIAGVQETQYF. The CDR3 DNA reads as TGTGCCAGCAGTTTGATAGCGGGAGTACAAGAGACCCAGTACTTC.

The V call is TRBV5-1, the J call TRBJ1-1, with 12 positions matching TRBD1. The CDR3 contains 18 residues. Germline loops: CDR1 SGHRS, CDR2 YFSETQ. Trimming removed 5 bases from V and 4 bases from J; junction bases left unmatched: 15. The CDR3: CASSDGVGTGGLGTEAFF. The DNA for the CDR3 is TGCGCCAGCAGTGATGGAGTGGGGACAGGGGGCTTGGGCACTGAAGCTTTCTTT.

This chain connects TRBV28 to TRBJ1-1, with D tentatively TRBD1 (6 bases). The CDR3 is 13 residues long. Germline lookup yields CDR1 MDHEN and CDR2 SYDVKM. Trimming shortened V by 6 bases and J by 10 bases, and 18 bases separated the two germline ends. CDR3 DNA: TGTGCCAGCAGCGCGGCCAGGGGACGGATAGCTTTCTTT. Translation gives CASSAARGRIAFF.

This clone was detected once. The DNA of the CDR3 is TGTGCCAGTAGTATAGATCGGTCAGGGTGGAAGGGCTACACCTTC. Translating gives CASSIDRSGWKGYTF. V and J are TRBV19 and TRBJ1-2; D possibly corresponds to TRBD1 (5 bases). V was trimmed by 0 bases and J by 8 bases, leaving 16 bases between them. CDR1 LNHDA and CDR2 SQIVND come from the germline V gene (reference sequence). This CDR3 comprises 15 residues.

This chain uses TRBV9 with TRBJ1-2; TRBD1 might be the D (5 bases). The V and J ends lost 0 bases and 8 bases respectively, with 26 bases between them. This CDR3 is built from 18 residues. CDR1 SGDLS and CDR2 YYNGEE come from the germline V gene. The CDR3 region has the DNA TGTGCCAGCAGCGTAGCCCTAGGCGGGCGGGGGAAGACGTGGGGCTACACCTTC. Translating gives CASSVALGGRGKTWGYTF.

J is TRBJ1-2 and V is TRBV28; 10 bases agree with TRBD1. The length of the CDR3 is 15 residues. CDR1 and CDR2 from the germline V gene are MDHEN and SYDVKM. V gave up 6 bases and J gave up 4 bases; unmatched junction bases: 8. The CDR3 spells CASRGRQGAIYGYTF. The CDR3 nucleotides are TGTGCCAGCAGGGGGCGACAGGGGGCCATCTATGGCTACACCTTC.

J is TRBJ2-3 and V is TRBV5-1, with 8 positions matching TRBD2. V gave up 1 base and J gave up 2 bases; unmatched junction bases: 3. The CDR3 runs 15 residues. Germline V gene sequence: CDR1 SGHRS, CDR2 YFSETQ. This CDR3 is CASSLILADTDTQYF. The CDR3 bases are TGCGCCAGCAGCTTGATACTAGCGGACACAGATACGCAGTATTTT.

CDR3 sequence: CASSQDSEGETQYF. The CDR3 DNA follows: TGCGCCAGCAGCCAAGATTCGGAGGGTGAGACCCAGTACTTC. The rearrangement joins TRBV4-1 to TRBJ2-5, with a possible D match to TRBD2 (6 bases). Germline V gene lookup returns CDR1 MGHRA and CDR2 YSYEKL. The CDR3 spans 14 residues. Trimming pared 0 bases from V and 5 bases from J, leaving 10 bases between.

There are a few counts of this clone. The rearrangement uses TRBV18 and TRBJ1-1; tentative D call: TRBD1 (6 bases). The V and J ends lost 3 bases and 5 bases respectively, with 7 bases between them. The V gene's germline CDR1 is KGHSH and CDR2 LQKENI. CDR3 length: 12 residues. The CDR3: CASSPQGTEAFF. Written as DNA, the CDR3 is TGTGCCAGCTCACCTCAGGGGACTGAAGCTTTCTTT.

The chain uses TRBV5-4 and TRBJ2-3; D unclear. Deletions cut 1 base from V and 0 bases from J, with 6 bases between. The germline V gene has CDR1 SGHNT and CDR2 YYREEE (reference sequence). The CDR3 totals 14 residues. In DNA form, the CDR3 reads TGTGCCAGCAGCTTGAGCAAGAGCACAGATACGCAGTATTTT. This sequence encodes CASSLSKSTDTQYF. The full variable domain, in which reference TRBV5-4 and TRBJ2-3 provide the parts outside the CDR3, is ETGVTQSPTHLIKTRGQQVTLRCSSQSGHNTVSWYQQALGQGPQFIFQYYREEENGRGNFPPRFSGLQFPNYSSELNVNALELDDSALYLCASSLSKSTDTQYFGPGTRLTVL.

The CDR3 coding sequence is TGTGCCAGCAGCTTAGGGGAGGGCGCTGGGGCCACAGATACGCAGTATTTT. Translated, it gives CASSLGEGAGATDTQYF. This chain links TRBV13 with TRBJ2-3; tentative D call: TRBD2 (6 bases). V was pared by 0 bases and J by 2 bases, with 15 bases between. The V gene's germline CDR1 is PRHDT and CDR2 FYEKMQ (reference sequence). The CDR3 runs to 17 residues.

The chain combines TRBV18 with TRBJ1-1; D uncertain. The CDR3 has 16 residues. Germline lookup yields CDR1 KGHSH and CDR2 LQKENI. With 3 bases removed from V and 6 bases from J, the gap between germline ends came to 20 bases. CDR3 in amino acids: CASSPPVVEGKAEAFF. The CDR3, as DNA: TGTGCCAGCTCACCGCCTGTAGTTGAGGGTAAGGCTGAAGCTTTCTTT. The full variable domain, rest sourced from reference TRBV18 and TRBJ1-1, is NAGVMQNPRHLVRRRGQEARLRCSPMKGHSHVYWYRQLPEEGLKFMVYLQKENIIDESGMPKERFSAEFPKEGPSILRIQQVVRGDSAAYFCASSPPVVEGKAEAFFGQGTRLTVV.

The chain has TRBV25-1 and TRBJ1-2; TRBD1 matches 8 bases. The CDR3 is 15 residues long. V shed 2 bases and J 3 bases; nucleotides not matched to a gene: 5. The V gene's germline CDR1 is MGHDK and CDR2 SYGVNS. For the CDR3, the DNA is TGTGCCAGCAGTGAAAATAACAGGGGGGACTATGGCTACACCTTC. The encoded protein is CASSENNRGDYGYTF.